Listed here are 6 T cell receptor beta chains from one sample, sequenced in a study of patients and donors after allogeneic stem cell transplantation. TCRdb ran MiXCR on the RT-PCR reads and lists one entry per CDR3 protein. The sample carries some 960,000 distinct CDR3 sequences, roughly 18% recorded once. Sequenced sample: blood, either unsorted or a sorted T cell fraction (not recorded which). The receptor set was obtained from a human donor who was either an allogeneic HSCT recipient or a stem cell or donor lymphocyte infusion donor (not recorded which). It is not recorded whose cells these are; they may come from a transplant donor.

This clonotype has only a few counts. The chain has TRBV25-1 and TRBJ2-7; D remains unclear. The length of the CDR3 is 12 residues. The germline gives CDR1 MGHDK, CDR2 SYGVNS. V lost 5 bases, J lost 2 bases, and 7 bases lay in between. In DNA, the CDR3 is TGTGCCAGCAGTAACAGTCCCTACGAGCAGTACTTC. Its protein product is CASSNSPYEQYF.

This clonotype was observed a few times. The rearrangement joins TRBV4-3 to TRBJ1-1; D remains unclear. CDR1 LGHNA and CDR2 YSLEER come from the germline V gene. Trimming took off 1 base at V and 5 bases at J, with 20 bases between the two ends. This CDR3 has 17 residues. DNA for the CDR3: TGCGCCAGCAGCCAAGTCCCGCTGCGGGTCCGCAGGACTGAAGCTTTCTTT. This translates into CASSQVPLRVRRTEAFF.

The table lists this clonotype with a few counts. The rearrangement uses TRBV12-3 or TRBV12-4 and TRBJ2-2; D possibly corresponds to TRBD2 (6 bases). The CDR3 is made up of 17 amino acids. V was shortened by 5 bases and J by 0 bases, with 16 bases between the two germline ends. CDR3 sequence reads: CASSPTHTGANTGELFF. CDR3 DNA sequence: TGTGCCAGCAGTCCGACCCATACGGGAGCGAACACCGGGGAGCTGTTTTTT.

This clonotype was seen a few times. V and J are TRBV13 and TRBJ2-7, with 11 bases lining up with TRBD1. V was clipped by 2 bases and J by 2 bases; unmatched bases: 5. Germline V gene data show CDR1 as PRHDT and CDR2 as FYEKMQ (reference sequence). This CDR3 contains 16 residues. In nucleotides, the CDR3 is TGTGCCAGCAGCTTAACGGGACAGGGGGACCCCTACGAGCAGTACTTC. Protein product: CASSLTGQGDPYEQYF.

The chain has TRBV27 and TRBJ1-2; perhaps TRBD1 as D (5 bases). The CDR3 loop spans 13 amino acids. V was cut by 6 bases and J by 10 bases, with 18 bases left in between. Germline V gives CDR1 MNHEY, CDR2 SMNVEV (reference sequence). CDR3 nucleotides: TGTGCCAGCAGCAGAAGTGGCAGGGCCTCCTACACCTTC. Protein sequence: CASSRSGRASYTF.

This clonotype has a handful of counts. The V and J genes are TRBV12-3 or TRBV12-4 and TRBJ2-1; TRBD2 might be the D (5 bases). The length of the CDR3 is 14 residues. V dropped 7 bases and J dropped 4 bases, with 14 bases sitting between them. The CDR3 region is CASKRPGTYNEQFF. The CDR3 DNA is TGTGCCAGCAAAAGACCGGGAACATACAATGAGCAGTTCTTC.